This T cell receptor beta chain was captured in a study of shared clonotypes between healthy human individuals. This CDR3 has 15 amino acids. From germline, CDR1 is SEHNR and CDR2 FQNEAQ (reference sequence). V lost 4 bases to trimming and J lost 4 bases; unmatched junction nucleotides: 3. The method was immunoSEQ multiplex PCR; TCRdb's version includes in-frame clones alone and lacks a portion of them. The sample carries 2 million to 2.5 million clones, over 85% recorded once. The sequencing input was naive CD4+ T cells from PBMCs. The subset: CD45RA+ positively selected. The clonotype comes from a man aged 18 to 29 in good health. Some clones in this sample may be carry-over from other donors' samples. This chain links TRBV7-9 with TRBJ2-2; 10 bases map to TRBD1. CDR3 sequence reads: CASSYRTGGTGELFF. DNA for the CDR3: TGTGCCAGCAGCTATAGGACAGGGGGCACCGGGGAGCTGTTTTTT.